Listed below are T cell receptor beta chains from one sample, sequenced in a study of blood T cell repertoires in COVID-19. Sequencing was performed with immunoSEQ multiplex PCR; in TCRdb, only in-frame clones are kept and a portion is missing. This sample has about 160,000 clones, with approximately 80% found just once. The sequenced sample consisted of peripheral blood. All receptors derive from a man in his 70s who had recovered from COVID-19. Both conserved end residues are trimmed from each CDR3. D genes are given only for firm matches.

TRBD1,TRBJ1-4,TRBV5-1,ASSQDRNEKLF
-,TRBJ2-2,TRBV6-5,ASKGTLNTGELF
TRBD2,TRBJ2-1,TRBV3-1/TRBV3-2,ASSLGTSGRYEQF
-,TRBJ2-7,TRBV5-1,ASARDSQSYEQY
TRBD2,TRBJ2-7,TRBV6-1,ASSDTSGLYEQY
TRBD1,TRBJ1-3,TRBV6-1,ASSEVGQGSGNTIY
TRBD1,TRBJ1-1,TRBV18,ASSPPGQGFNTEAF
-,TRBJ2-3,TRBV11-3,ASSSAGAGTDTQY
-,TRBJ2-7,TRBV5-1,ASSLIGEWEQY
-,TRBJ2-1,TRBV9,ASSVDPAGGNEQF
TRBD1,TRBJ2-7,TRBV6-5,ASSYSGDRLSYEQY
TRBD2,TRBJ2-7,TRBV6-1,ASSEGGGSEQY
TRBD1,TRBJ2-7,TRBV5-1,ASSFEQGTTYEQY
TRBD2,TRBJ2-7,TRBV5-6,ASSQYRLALNYEQY
TRBD2,TRBJ2-5,TRBV9,ASSPNLLAGGKLQETQY
-,TRBJ1-1,TRBV4-3,ASSQLSAGDRAF
TRBD1,TRBJ1-2,TRBV18,ASSPWQGADGYT
TRBD1,TRBJ2-7,TRBV6-5,ASSGDRGGEQY
TRBD2,TRBJ2-1,TRBV18,ASSPPLAGSYNEQF
TRBD1,TRBJ1-2,TRBV7-9,ASSFRTGRGYGYT
-,TRBJ2-1,TRBV18,ASSTTGYYNEQF
-,TRBJ2-7,TRBV5-1,ASSLETGSYEQY
-,TRBJ2-2,TRBV9,ASSVVGAPHPGELF
TRBD1,TRBJ2-1,TRBV6-5,ASRGQDDNEQF
-,TRBJ1-2,TRBV14,ASSQQLGSNYGYT
TRBD1,TRBJ1-4,TRBV7-2,ASSLGVGQGAGEKLF
-,TRBJ1-1,TRBV5-1,ASSLRASGVGTEAF
-,TRBJ2-7,TRBV5-5,ASSTILGYEQY
-,TRBJ2-5,TRBV3-1/TRBV3-2,ASSRRQIGETQY
TRBD2,TRBJ2-7,TRBV6-1,ASSTPGLAGEQY
-,TRBJ1-1,TRBV3-1/TRBV3-2,ASSPLRGTNTEAF
-,TRBJ2-7,TRBV7-9,ASSLAGARGPEQY
-,TRBJ1-1,TRBV6-5,ASSPGQGWNTEAF
TRBD1,TRBJ2-7,TRBV7-2,ASSVTGTGIHEQY
TRBD2,TRBJ2-7,TRBV9,ASSVGWTSGRNEQY
-,TRBJ2-7,TRBV7-9,ASSSEREQY
TRBD1,TRBJ1-1,TRBV3-1/TRBV3-2,ASSQDQGRGRLAF
-,TRBJ2-2,TRBV25-1,ASKGGVDTGELF
TRBD2,TRBJ2-7,TRBV4-3,ASSPSGSYEQY
-,TRBJ1-2,TRBV9,ASSVASDYGYT
-,TRBJ1-1,TRBV10-3,AISLQGRTEAF
-,TRBJ2-7,TRBV12-3/TRBV12-4,ASSDTDSYEQY
-,TRBJ2-2,TRBV2,ASGGETGELF
TRBD1,TRBJ1-2,TRBV9,ASSMGQDLYGYT
TRBD1,TRBJ2-7,TRBV11-2,ASSWGTGGAYEQY
-,TRBJ1-4,TRBV7-9,ASSLGGLRNEKLF
-,TRBJ1-2,TRBV7-2,ASSSYRSSNYGYT
-,TRBJ2-3,TRBV11-2,ASSLGRGDTQY
TRBD1,TRBJ2-6,TRBV3-1/TRBV3-2,ASSQDRLWGQAYSGANVLT
-,TRBJ2-3,TRBV5-4,ASSAGLGTDTQY
TRBD1,TRBJ2-2,TRBV7-6,ASSPTGVNTGELF
TRBD2,TRBJ2-5,TRBV5-1,ASSLASSGREETQY